This T cell receptor beta chain was identified during a study of blood T cell repertoires in COVID-19. At the level of the study: The United States, Italy and Spain supplied acute and convalescent COVID-19 samples. T cells, B-cell-depleted T cells, or PBMCs supplied cDNA or gDNA.

Germline CDR1 and CDR2: LNHDA and SQIVND (reference sequence). The CDR3 runs 15 residues. V trimming: 5 bases; J trimming: 1 base; junction bases outside the gene matches: 3. In the original processing: Estimation of nucleated cell counts relied on the amplification of reference gene primers. The method was immunoSEQ multiplex PCR; TCRdb's version includes in-frame clones alone and lacks a portion of them. D and trimming come from the DNA, and the V and J calls and clone size come from that table. This table has some 30,000 clones, about nine tenths appearing once. The rearrangement uses TRBV19 and TRBJ2-1; 9 bases line up with TRBD1. The source material was peripheral blood. This clonotype was sampled from a man in his 60s with active COVID-19. The CDR3 DNA is TGTGCCAGTAGTTTAGGACAGGGGTCCTACAATGAGCAGTTCTTC. Protein product: CASSLGQGSYNEQFF.